These T cell receptor beta chains were read from a single sample in a study of cytomegalovirus exposure and HLA in healthy donors. Assay used: immunoSEQ multiplex PCR; TCRdb lists only in-frame clones, some missing. The sample holds 120,000 or so clones, roughly 15% seen once. The sample was PBMCs. Source of these receptors: a woman aged 18-35 years in good health and CMV-seronegative. The CDR3 runs from the conserved cysteine through the conserved F or W. D genes are given only for firm matches. Clone sizes are given selectively: once, few, many, or a class where the clone is expanded.

TRBV19	TRBD2	.	TRBJ2-7	TGTGCCAGTAGTACAACTAGCGGGAGCGAGCAGTACTTC	CASSTTSGSEQYF
TRBV28	.	few	TRBJ2-2	TGTGCCAGCAGTTTGTTCGGGCGGGGGAACACCGGGGAGCTGTTTTTT	CASSLFGRGNTGELFF
TRBV9	.	.	TRBJ1-5	TGTGCCAGCAGCCCCTTCGGGGGGGCAAATCAGCCCCAGCATTTT	CASSPFGGANQPQHF
TRBV6-5	.	.	TRBJ1-6	TGTGCCAGCAGTTACATCAGGGCCTATAATTCACCCCTCCACTTT	CASSYIRAYNSPLHF
TRBV30	TRBD1	few	TRBJ1-2	TGTGCCTGGAAATCTGGGGGGACAGGGAGAGGCTACACCTTC	CAWKSGGTGRGYTF
TRBV9	.	.	TRBJ1-4	TGTGCCAGCAGCCCATCAGGCACAAATGAAAAACTGTTTTTT	CASSPSGTNEKLFF
TRBV2	.	.	TRBJ2-7	TGTGCCACCTACCTGGGGGCCGGGGAGCAGTACTTC	CATYLGAGEQYF
TRBV5-1	.	.	TRBJ2-7	TGCGCCAGCAGCTTGGTGCAGGGCAGCTCCTACGAGCAGTACTTC	CASSLVQGSSYEQYF
TRBV14	.	few	TRBJ1-6	TGTGCCAGCAGCCAAGACCTCGGCAGGAACTCACCCCTCCACTTT	CASSQDLGRNSPLHF
TRBV9	.	.	TRBJ2-7	TGTGCCAGCAGCGTAGATCAGGGGTGGTACGAGCAGTACTTC	CASSVDQGWYEQYF
TRBV7-2	.	few	TRBJ2-7	TGTGCCAGCGGAGTTCTCAGGACACCCACCTACGAGCAGTACTTC	CASGVLRTPTYEQYF